This T cell receptor beta chain was recovered during a study of blood T cell repertoires in COVID-19. About the research overall: Whether acute or convalescent, the COVID-19 samples came from the United States, Italy and Spain. The cDNA or gDNA used as material had been derived from T cells, B-cell-depleted T cells, or PBMCs.

Per the germline V gene, CDR1 is MDHEN and CDR2 is SYDVKM. V dropped 0 bases and J dropped 6 bases, with 5 bases sitting between them. This CDR3 is built from 12 residues. Data came from immunoSEQ multiplex PCR; TCRdb stores just in-frame clones and leaves some out. The table records about 250,000 clones, around nine tenths of them present only once. The sequence came from a woman aged 55 to 70 who had recovered from COVID-19. Sequenced material: peripheral blood. The chain links TRBV28 to TRBJ1-2; D uncertain. Here the CDR3 reads CASSLWADGYTF. The CDR3 DNA reads TGTGCCAGCAGTTTATGGGCAGATGGCTACACCTTC.